The next 18 T cell receptor beta chains were all read from a single sample in a study of regulatory T cells in long-lasting Graves disease. Sample time point: newly diagnosed GD, antithyroid drugs for less than 3 months. Following extraction of RNA from PBMCs, that RNA was used to make the TCR library. CDR3-region Arm-PCR and iRepertoire HTBI primers produced the TCR beta libraries. TCRdb redid the calling of the multiplex PCR reads with MiXCR, one entry per CDR3 protein. The sample has some 250,000 distinct CDR3 sequences, about 16% seen once. Source: peripheral blood mononuclear cells (PBMCs), taken at new diagnosis, from a patient treated with antithyroid drugs. Receptors originate from a female donor with Graves disease.

The gene calls are TRBV7-3 and TRBJ2-7; D is tentatively TRBD1 or TRBD2 (5 bases each). This CDR3 is built from 17 residues. Germline V gene data show CDR1 as SGHTA and CDR2 as FQGTGA. V dropped 5 bases and J dropped 6 bases, with 26 bases sitting between them. The CDR3 DNA sequence: TGTGCCAGCAGCACGTCGACGGGGCCAATTATGAGGGGCGAGCAGTACTTC. Protein sequence: CASSTSTGPIMRGEQYF.

This clonotype was observed many times. This chain connects TRBV5-8 to TRBJ1-5; D not resolved. Germline values: CDR1 SGHTS, CDR2 YDEGEE. The CDR3 extends over 14 amino acids. V was clipped by 4 bases and J by 3 bases, with 11 bases between them. CDR3 DNA sequence: TGTGCCAGCAGCGAGGTGGGCCACAATCAGCCCCAGCATTTT. Translating gives CASSEVGHNQPQHF.

This clonotype came up many times. The gene calls are TRBV11-2 and TRBJ2-3; D unresolved. The CDR3 has 12 residues. The V gene lost 5 bases and the J gene lost 6 bases, with 9 bases spanning the gap. CDR1 SGHAT and CDR2 FQNNGV come from the germline V gene. As DNA, the CDR3 is TGTGCCAGCAGCGCCCCCCCCGATACGCAGTATTTT. It specifies CASSAPPDTQYF.

There are a few counts of this clonotype. The chain couples TRBV20-1 to TRBJ2-1; D ambiguous. This CDR3 contains 12 residues. V was cut by 1 base and J by 3 bases, with 4 bases left in between. CDR1 and CDR2 from the germline V gene are DFQATT and SNEGSKA (reference sequence). The CDR3 region is CSARGDYNEQFF. The CDR3 region has the DNA TGCAGTGCTAGAGGGGACTACAATGAGCAGTTCTTC.

This clonotype was observed at least ten times. CDR3 nucleotides: TGCGCCAGCAGTGAGTCCGGGTCAGGAACCGGGGAGCTGTTTTTT. Translating it yields CASSESGSGTGELFF. The chain uses TRBV10-1 and TRBJ2-2; unclear D gene. This CDR3 has 15 residues. Germline-derived CDR1 and CDR2 are WNHNN and SYGVQD (reference sequence). The ends were cut back, 0 bases at V and 5 bases at J, with 10 bases in the middle.

This clonotype was recorded many times. CDR3 DNA: TGTGCCAGCAGTTTAAGGAGGGCCTACGAGCAGTACTTC. It translates to CASSLRRAYEQYF. V gene TRBV12-3 or TRBV12-4 combines with J gene TRBJ2-7, with D tentatively TRBD2 (6 bases). The CDR3 consists of 13 residues. Trimming cost V 2 bases and J 2 bases, with 7 bases left between them.

This clonotype occurred a few times. This is likely an artifact of a read error, given a far larger clone one base away. The chain joins TRBV3-1 to TRBJ2-1; D is unclear. The DNA matches TRBJ2-3 better at its end, which makes the J call doubtful. Germline lookup yields CDR1 LGHDT and CDR2 YNNKEL (reference sequence). The CDR3 has 15 amino acids. DNA for the CDR3: TGTGCCAGCAGCTTACGGGTTTCTAGCACAGATACGCAGTATTTT. Protein: CASSLRVSSTDTQYF.

This clonotype was recorded many times. This chain uses TRBV7-9 with TRBJ2-5; D is unclear. Deletions cut 4 bases from V and 4 bases from J, with 10 bases between. CDR1 is SEHNR, CDR2 FQNEAQ, per germline (reference sequence). The CDR3 totals 13 residues. The chain's CDR3 is CASSSTPRETQYF. The CDR3, as DNA: TGTGCCAGCAGCTCAACTCCTCGAGAGACCCAGTACTTC.

V is TRBV9 and J is TRBJ2-1; D might be TRBD2 (6 bases). The CDR3 spans 16 residues. Trimming shortened V by 4 bases and J by 4 bases, and 18 bases separated the two germline ends. Germline V lookup: CDR1 SGDLS, CDR2 YYNGEE. The CDR3 bases are TGTGCCAGCAGCCACCAATCGCTAGCGCTATACAATGAGCAGTTCTTC. Encoded protein: CASSHQSLALYNEQFF.

The table lists this clonotype with many counts. The chain combines TRBV7-2 with TRBJ2-7, with TRBD2 matching over 10 bases. The V and J ends lost 2 bases and 4 bases, in that order; junction bases with no gene match: 5. CDR1 and CDR2 from the germline V gene are SGHTA and FQGNSA. The CDR3 is made up of 15 amino acids. The CDR3 protein is CASSLSSGRGYEQYF. The CDR3 nucleotides are TGTGCCAGCAGCTTATCAAGCGGGAGGGGGTACGAGCAGTACTTC.

This clonotype showed up many times. The CDR3 protein is CAWSLGRTDTQYF. CDR3 in DNA: TGTGCCTGGAGTCTAGGGCGCACAGATACGCAGTATTTT. The chain joins TRBV30 to TRBJ2-3; D not certain. The germline V gene has CDR1 GTSNPN and CDR2 SVGIG (reference sequence). The V and J ends lost 2 bases and 1 base respectively, with 7 bases between them. This CDR3 has 13 amino acids. Together with reference TRBV30 and TRBJ2-3, the CDR3 gives the full variable domain: SQTIHQWPATLVQPVGSPLSLECTVEGTSNPNLYWYRQAAGRGLQLLFYSVGIGQISSEVPQNLSASRPQDRQFILSSKKLLLSDSGFYLCAWSLGRTDTQYFGPGTRLTVL.

This clonotype was seen at least ten times. This chain uses TRBV7-3 with TRBJ2-1; no clear D gene. Germline assignment: CDR1 SGHTA and CDR2 FQGTGA. This CDR3 is 14 amino acids long. Trimming shortened V by 1 base and J by 5 bases, and 9 bases separated the two germline ends. CDR3 sequence: CASSLNLADNEQFF. CDR3 coding DNA: TGTGCCAGCAGCTTAAATCTGGCTGACAATGAGCAGTTCTTC.

This clonotype was observed at least ten times. The chain employs TRBV5-6 and TRBJ2-7, with no clear D. V was cut by 1 base and J by 4 bases, with 12 bases left in between. This CDR3 has 14 residues. In germline, CDR1 is SGHDT, CDR2 YYEEEE. The CDR3 bases are TGTGCCAGCAGCTTGAGGATCGTTTGGTACGAGCAGTACTTC. It yields the protein CASSLRIVWYEQYF. Filled out from reference TRBV5-6 and TRBJ2-7, the complete variable domain reads DAGVTQSPTHLIKTRGQQVTLRCSPKSGHDTVSWYQQALGQGPQFIFQYYEEEERQRGNFPDRFSGHQFPNYSSELNVNALLLGDSALYLCASSLRIVWYEQYFGPGTRLTVT.

This clonotype was detected many times. J is TRBJ2-1 and V is TRBV4-1; the match to TRBD1 covers 9 bases. CDR1 is MGHRA, CDR2 YSYEKL, per germline. The junction had 8 bases not matched to a gene; V was cut back by 6 bases and J by 5 bases. CDR3 length equals 15 residues. CDR3 protein: CASSRGQGYDNEQFF. DNA of the CDR3: TGCGCCAGCAGTCGGGGACAGGGTTACGACAATGAGCAGTTCTTC.

CDR3 sequence reads: CSATRGIDEQYF. In DNA form, the CDR3 reads TGCAGTGCTACAAGGGGCATAGACGAGCAGTACTTC. The gene calls are TRBV20-1 and TRBJ2-7; D perhaps matches TRBD1 (5 bases). The germline V gene has CDR1 DFQATT and CDR2 SNEGSKA (reference sequence). V lost 4 bases and J 5 bases, leaving 12 bases between the germline ends. The length of the CDR3 is 12 residues.

This clonotype occurred many times. J is TRBJ2-2 and V is TRBV19; TRBD1 matches 7 bases. CDR1 LNHDA and CDR2 SQIVND come from the germline V gene (reference sequence). The CDR3 is 15 residues long. Trimming removed 7 bases from V and 1 base from J; junction bases left unmatched: 6. CDR3 sequence (DNA): TGTGCCAGTATCGGGCGGACAGGGAACACCGGGGAGCTGTTTTTT. Protein sequence: CASIGRTGNTGELFF.

This clonotype was seen many times. The V and J genes are TRBV20-1 and TRBJ1-5; D is perhaps TRBD1 (5 bases). V shed 1 base and J shed 11 bases, with 9 bases lying between them. This CDR3 spans 11 amino acids. Germline V CDR1 and CDR2: DFQATT, SNEGSKA (reference sequence). CDR3 residues: CSARVSTAQHF. As DNA, the CDR3 is TGCAGTGCTAGAGTTTCGACAGCCCAGCATTTT.

This clonotype was seen at least ten times. CDR3 DNA: TGTGCCAGCAGCCCGCAATCTAGCGGGAGCCTCTCCTACAATGAGCAGTTCTTC. Its protein is CASSPQSSGSLSYNEQFF. This chain links TRBV7-8 with TRBJ2-1; 10 nucleotides agree with TRBD2. CDR1 and CDR2 from the germline V gene are SGHVS and FQNEAQ. J gave up 0 bases and V 5 bases, and 10 bases lay outside the gene matches. CDR3 length: 18 amino acids.